This T cell receptor (beta chain) was sequenced for a study of beta chain features in type 1 diabetes. Whole-study findings and limits: TCRB CDR3 length was moderately but significantly reduced in all four CD4+ subsets of Type 1 diabetes patients. Comparison showed that naive, central memory and Treg TCRB repertoires appeared more similar among patients than among healthy donors. VDJ junctions from type 1 diabetes patients carried fewer insertions and larger deletions.

Sorting with CD45RO/CCR7/CD25/CD127/CD95/CD27 yielded naive, central memory, regulatory and stem-like memory CD4+ cells. Sorted populations all had greater than 98% purity. This clone has just a few counts. Antigen unknown. Trimming removed 6 bases at V and 1 base at J, with 9 bases between. The germline gives CDR1 KGHSH, CDR2 LQKENI. The CDR3 sequence is 13 residues long. Sequencing targeted expressed TCRB transcripts, as all isolated RNA had been reverse transcribed. Produced via immunoSEQ multiplex PCR; TCRdb's table is partial and in-frame only. This sample has 150,000 to 200,000 clones, with about 8% found just once.

The chain couples TRBV18 to TRBJ1-1; tentative D call: TRBD1 (5 bases). This TCR was recovered from a middle-aged woman with type 1 diabetes. The source material was central memory CD4+ T cells from blood. The CDR3 is CASSRQRNTEAFF. As DNA, the CDR3 is TGTGCCAGCTCTAGACAGAGGAACACTGAAGCTTTCTTT.